A selection of T cell receptor beta chains follows, all from one sample in a study of shared clonotypes between healthy human individuals. The protocol was immunoSEQ multiplex PCR, while the TCRdb copy is restricted to in-frame clones and leaves out a portion. Seen here are about 820,000 clones, around 92% observed once, and the top ten hold 20% to 30%. The specimen was naive CD8+ T cells sorted from blood. The receptors shown here come from a man aged 25-45 years in good health. Each CDR3 is given with its conserved first and last residue. Each record gives: CDR3 protein, CDR3 DNA, D gene, V gene, J gene, clone size. D genes are given only for firm matches. Some rows mark clone size as missing; the rest say once, few, many or name a class of expanded clone.

cdr3_aa: CASSLTSGSSYNEQFF
cdr3_nt: TGCGCCAGCAGCTTGACTAGCGGGAGCTCCTACAATGAGCAGTTCTTC
d_call: TRBD2
v_call: TRBV5-1
j_call: TRBJ2-1
clone_size: -

cdr3_aa: CASSLGQGAHEQYF
cdr3_nt: TGTGCCAGCAGTCTCGGACAGGGGGCTCACGAGCAGTACTTC
d_call: TRBD1
v_call: TRBV13
j_call: TRBJ2-7
clone_size: -

cdr3_aa: CASTPGQAFGELFF
cdr3_nt: TGTGCCAGCACCCCGGGACAGGCGTTCGGGGAGCTGTTTTTT
d_call: TRBD1
v_call: TRBV27
j_call: TRBJ2-2
clone_size: -

cdr3_aa: CASSYSTSRTEAFF
cdr3_nt: TGTGCCAGCAGTTACTCGACCAGTCGCACTGAAGCTTTCTTT
d_call: -
v_call: TRBV6-5
j_call: TRBJ1-1
clone_size: -

cdr3_aa: CASSVDPSGRALSNEQFF
cdr3_nt: TGTGCCAGCAGCGTAGACCCTAGCGGGAGGGCCTTAAGCAATGAGCAGTTCTTC
d_call: TRBD2
v_call: TRBV9
j_call: TRBJ2-1
clone_size: -

cdr3_aa: CASSPLSDRRYEQYF
cdr3_nt: TGTGCCAGCAGCCCCCTCTCGGACAGGCGCTACGAGCAGTACTTC
d_call: TRBD1
v_call: TRBV7-9
j_call: TRBJ2-7
clone_size: -

cdr3_aa: CASSFGQNYGYTF
cdr3_nt: TGTGCCAGCAGTTTTGGCCAGAACTATGGCTACACCTTC
d_call: -
v_call: TRBV27
j_call: TRBJ1-2
clone_size: -

cdr3_aa: CASSFRGSYEQYF
cdr3_nt: TGTGCCAGCAGTTTTCGGGGGAGTTACGAGCAGTACTTC
d_call: -
v_call: TRBV27
j_call: TRBJ2-7
clone_size: -

cdr3_aa: CASITDSGRKDEQYF
cdr3_nt: TGTGCCAGCATCACAGATTCCGGGCGGAAGGACGAGCAGTACTTC
d_call: -
v_call: TRBV6-1
j_call: TRBJ2-7
clone_size: -

cdr3_aa: CASSPLYRGPDTEAFF
cdr3_nt: TGTGCCAGCTCACCATTATACAGGGGGCCGGACACTGAAGCTTTCTTT
d_call: TRBD1
v_call: TRBV18
j_call: TRBJ1-1
clone_size: -

cdr3_aa: CATVERPERSYEQYF
cdr3_nt: TGTGCCACCGTAGAAAGACCTGAACGGTCCTACGAGCAGTACTTC
d_call: -
v_call: TRBV7-8
j_call: TRBJ2-7
clone_size: -

cdr3_aa: CASSLRTGGEQYF
cdr3_nt: TGTGCCAGCAGCTTACGGACAGGGGGCGAGCAGTACTTC
d_call: TRBD1
v_call: TRBV7-6
j_call: TRBJ2-7
clone_size: -

cdr3_aa: CASSSIGTGGEKLFF
cdr3_nt: TGTGCCAGCAGTTCGATCGGGACAGGGGGCGAAAAACTGTTTTTT
d_call: TRBD1
v_call: TRBV27
j_call: TRBJ1-4
clone_size: -

cdr3_aa: CSVDIGGRGAYNEQFF
cdr3_nt: TGCAGCGTTGATATTGGCGGGAGGGGGGCCTACAATGAGCAGTTCTTC
d_call: TRBD2
v_call: TRBV29-1
j_call: TRBJ2-1
clone_size: -

cdr3_aa: CASYTSGSGIPGELFF
cdr3_nt: TGTGCCAGCTACACTAGCGGGAGTGGGATCCCCGGGGAGCTGTTTTTT
d_call: TRBD2
v_call: TRBV7-6
j_call: TRBJ2-2
clone_size: -

cdr3_aa: CASTPDWSSYEQYF
cdr3_nt: TGTGCCAGTACCCCGGACTGGAGCTCCTACGAGCAGTACTTC
d_call: -
v_call: TRBV19
j_call: TRBJ2-7
clone_size: -

cdr3_aa: CASSSGSYEQYF
cdr3_nt: TGTGCTAGTAGTTCGGGCTCCTACGAGCAGTACTTC
d_call: -
v_call: TRBV12-5
j_call: TRBJ2-7
clone_size: -

cdr3_aa: CASSASRGAWETQYF
cdr3_nt: TGTGCCAGCAGCGCATCTAGGGGAGCGTGGGAGACCCAGTACTTC
d_call: -
v_call: TRBV7-9
j_call: TRBJ2-5
clone_size: -

cdr3_aa: CASSLAWGFSGRATDTQYF
cdr3_nt: TGTGCCAGCAGCTTGGCCTGGGGGTTCAGCGGGAGGGCCACAGATACGCAGTATTTT
d_call: TRBD2
v_call: TRBV5-4
j_call: TRBJ2-3
clone_size: -

cdr3_aa: CASSYGRTDYEQYF
cdr3_nt: TGTGCCAGCAGCTACGGGAGGACTGATTACGAGCAGTACTTC
d_call: TRBD2
v_call: TRBV28
j_call: TRBJ2-7
clone_size: -

cdr3_aa: CASSLAGSSYNEQFF
cdr3_nt: TGTGCCAGCAGCTTAGCGGGCAGTTCCTACAATGAGCAGTTCTTC
d_call: -
v_call: TRBV11-3
j_call: TRBJ2-1
clone_size: -

cdr3_aa: CASSVGSDSSYEQYF
cdr3_nt: TGTGCCAGCAGCGTAGGCAGCGACAGCTCCTACGAGCAGTACTTC
d_call: -
v_call: TRBV9
j_call: TRBJ2-7
clone_size: -

cdr3_aa: CATSPESNYGYTF
cdr3_nt: TGTGCCACCAGCCCAGAGTCTAACTATGGCTACACCTTC
d_call: -
v_call: TRBV15
j_call: TRBJ1-2
clone_size: -

cdr3_aa: CASSRSSNQPQHF
cdr3_nt: TGTGCCAGTAGTCGGAGTAGCAATCAGCCCCAGCATTTT
d_call: -
v_call: TRBV19
j_call: TRBJ1-5
clone_size: -

cdr3_aa: CASSLNGGLYSYNEQFF
cdr3_nt: TGTGCCAGCAGCCTCAACGGGGGCCTCTATTCCTACAATGAGCAGTTCTTC
d_call: -
v_call: TRBV7-2
j_call: TRBJ2-1
clone_size: -

cdr3_aa: CASSPSTGFNEQYF
cdr3_nt: TGTGCCAGCAGCCCTTCAACAGGGTTTAACGAGCAGTACTTC
d_call: -
v_call: TRBV16
j_call: TRBJ2-7
clone_size: -

cdr3_aa: CASSLRPAEVGTGELFF
cdr3_nt: TGCGCCAGCAGCCTTCGCCCGGCGGAGGTGGGGACCGGGGAGCTGTTTTTT
d_call: -
v_call: TRBV4-1
j_call: TRBJ2-2
clone_size: -

cdr3_aa: CASSLKRGAGVYNEQFF
cdr3_nt: TGTGCCAGCAGCCTCAAACGGGGAGCGGGAGTCTACAATGAGCAGTTCTTC
d_call: TRBD2
v_call: TRBV7-4
j_call: TRBJ2-1
clone_size: -

cdr3_aa: CASTAFPLAALSYEQYF
cdr3_nt: TGTGCCAGCACCGCTTTCCCTCTAGCTGCCCTCTCCTACGAGCAGTACTTC
d_call: -
v_call: TRBV2
j_call: TRBJ2-7
clone_size: -

cdr3_aa: CAISVGGTDTQYF
cdr3_nt: TGTGCCATCAGTGTTGGCGGCACAGATACGCAGTATTTT
d_call: -
v_call: TRBV10-3
j_call: TRBJ2-3
clone_size: -

cdr3_aa: CASSPGTSGRADTQYF
cdr3_nt: TGTGCCAGCAGCCCGGGGACTAGCGGGAGAGCAGATACGCAGTATTTT
d_call: TRBD2
v_call: TRBV5-8
j_call: TRBJ2-3
clone_size: -

cdr3_aa: CASSQQRQGFAGYTF
cdr3_nt: TGCGCCAGCAGCCAACAGAGACAGGGGTTCGCTGGCTACACCTTC
d_call: TRBD1
v_call: TRBV5-1
j_call: TRBJ1-2
clone_size: -

cdr3_aa: CSVEGTDSTPYEQYF
cdr3_nt: TGCAGCGTTGAAGGGACAGATAGTACGCCCTACGAGCAGTACTTC
d_call: -
v_call: TRBV29-1
j_call: TRBJ2-7
clone_size: -

cdr3_aa: CASSLSPDTVAVEAFF
cdr3_nt: TGTGCCAGCAGTTTATCTCCTGACACGGTTGCGGTTGAAGCTTTCTTT
d_call: -
v_call: TRBV27
j_call: TRBJ1-1
clone_size: -

cdr3_aa: CASRDSSTDTQYF
cdr3_nt: TGTGCCAGCAGAGATTCATCCACAGATACGCAGTATTTT
d_call: -
v_call: TRBV6-4
j_call: TRBJ2-3
clone_size: -

cdr3_aa: CASKKTLAGVPDTQYF
cdr3_nt: TGTGCCAGCAAGAAAACCTTAGCGGGAGTTCCAGATACGCAGTATTTT
d_call: TRBD2
v_call: TRBV28
j_call: TRBJ2-3
clone_size: -

cdr3_aa: CASSLHGSTDTQYF
cdr3_nt: TGTGCCAGCAGTCTGCACGGCAGCACAGATACGCAGTATTTT
d_call: -
v_call: TRBV5-6
j_call: TRBJ2-3
clone_size: -

cdr3_aa: CASSLGLSPYEQYF
cdr3_nt: TGTGCCAGCAGCTTGGGACTGAGCCCCTACGAGCAGTACTTC
d_call: -
v_call: TRBV5-4
j_call: TRBJ2-7
clone_size: -

cdr3_aa: CASSFNPGLAGNEQFF
cdr3_nt: TGCGCCAGCAGCTTTAACCCGGGACTAGCGGGAAACGAGCAGTTCTTC
d_call: TRBD2
v_call: TRBV5-1
j_call: TRBJ2-1
clone_size: -

cdr3_aa: CASSVVGVSKYNEQFF
cdr3_nt: TGTGCCAGCAGCGTAGTGGGGGTCAGCAAGTACAATGAGCAGTTCTTC
d_call: -
v_call: TRBV9
j_call: TRBJ2-1
clone_size: -

cdr3_aa: CASSPSASGSRAGELFF
cdr3_nt: TGTGCCAGCTCACCATCGGCTAGCGGGAGCAGGGCCGGGGAGCTGTTTTTT
d_call: TRBD2
v_call: TRBV18
j_call: TRBJ2-2
clone_size: -

cdr3_aa: CASSLWTSYEQYF
cdr3_nt: TGTGCCAGCAGCTTGTGGACTAGCTACGAGCAGTACTTC
d_call: TRBD2
v_call: TRBV11-2
j_call: TRBJ2-7
clone_size: -

cdr3_aa: CASSLENREFSYGYTF
cdr3_nt: TGTGCCAGCAGCTTAGAAAACAGGGAGTTCAGCTATGGCTACACCTTC
d_call: -
v_call: TRBV11-2
j_call: TRBJ1-2
clone_size: -

cdr3_aa: CASSLGQGNLKYF
cdr3_nt: TGTGCCAGCAGCTTAGGGCAGGGTAATTTAAAGTACTTC
d_call: -
v_call: TRBV7-2
j_call: TRBJ2-7
clone_size: -

cdr3_aa: CASSLSRRGLNTEAFF
cdr3_nt: TGTGCCAGCAGTTTATCGCGAAGAGGGTTGAACACTGAAGCTTTCTTT
d_call: -
v_call: TRBV27
j_call: TRBJ1-1
clone_size: -

cdr3_aa: CASSPDRDRYEQYF
cdr3_nt: TGCGCCAGCAGCCCAGACCGGGACAGGTACGAGCAGTACTTC
d_call: TRBD1
v_call: TRBV5-1
j_call: TRBJ2-7
clone_size: -

cdr3_aa: CASSSRDTEGHRGELFF
cdr3_nt: TGTGCCAGCAGTTCCCGGGACACGGAAGGACACCGGGGAGAGCTGTTTTTT
d_call: -
v_call: TRBV27
j_call: TRBJ2-2
clone_size: once

cdr3_aa: CASSLGGLNTEAFF
cdr3_nt: TGCGCCAGCAGCTTGGGGGGATTGAACACTGAAGCTTTCTTT
d_call: -
v_call: TRBV5-1
j_call: TRBJ1-1
clone_size: -